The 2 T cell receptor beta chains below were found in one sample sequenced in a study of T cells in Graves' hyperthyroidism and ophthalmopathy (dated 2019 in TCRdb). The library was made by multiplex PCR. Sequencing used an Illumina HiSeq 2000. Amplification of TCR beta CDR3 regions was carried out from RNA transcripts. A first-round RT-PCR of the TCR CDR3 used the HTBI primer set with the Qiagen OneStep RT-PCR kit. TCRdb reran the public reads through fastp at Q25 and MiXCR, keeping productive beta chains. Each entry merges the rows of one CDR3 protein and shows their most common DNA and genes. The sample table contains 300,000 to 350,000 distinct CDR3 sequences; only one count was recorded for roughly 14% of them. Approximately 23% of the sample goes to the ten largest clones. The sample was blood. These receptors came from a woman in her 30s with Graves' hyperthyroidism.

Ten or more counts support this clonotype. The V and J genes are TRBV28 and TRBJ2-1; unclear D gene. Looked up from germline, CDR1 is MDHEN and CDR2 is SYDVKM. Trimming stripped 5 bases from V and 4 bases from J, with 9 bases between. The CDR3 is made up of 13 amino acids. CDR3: CASSLTRYNEQFF. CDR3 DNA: TGTGCCAGCAGTCTAACGCGTTACAATGAGCAGTTCTTC. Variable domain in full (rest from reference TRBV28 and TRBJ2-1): DVKVTQSSRYLVKRTGEKVFLECVQDMDHENMFWYRQDPGLGLRLIYFSYDVKMKEKGDIPEGYSVSREKKERFSLILESASTNQTSMYLCASSLTRYNEQFFGPGTRLTVL.

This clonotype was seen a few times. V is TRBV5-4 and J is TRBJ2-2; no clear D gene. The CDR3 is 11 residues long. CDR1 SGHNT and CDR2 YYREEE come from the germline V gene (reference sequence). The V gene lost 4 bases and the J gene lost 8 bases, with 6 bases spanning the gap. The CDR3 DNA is TGTGCCAGCAGCGCTGATGGGGAGCTGTTTTTT. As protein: CASSADGELFF.